A selection of T cell receptor beta chains follows, all from one sample in a study of T cells in Graves' hyperthyroidism and ophthalmopathy. TCRdb used MiXCR to reprocess the multiplex PCR reads, holding one entry per CDR3 protein. The sample records 300,000 to 400,000 distinct CDR3 sequences, around a sixth being singletons. The sequenced material came from blood. Every receptor here comes from a woman aged 45 to 65 with Graves' hyperthyroidism. Both conserved end residues are part of each CDR3. A D gene is named only where the DNA matches it firmly. Only part of the rows carry a size: once, few, many, or a class if the clone is expanded.

>TRBV11-3|TRBJ2-2|.|few
CASSDNRVPGELFF
TGTGCCAGCAGCGATAACAGGGTCCCCGGGGAGCTGTTTTTT
>TRBV6-1|TRBJ1-2|TRBD1|many
CASSSQGAFSYGYTF
TGTGCCAGCAGTTCACAGGGGGCGTTTTCCTATGGCTACACCTTC
>TRBV29-1|TRBJ2-3|TRBD1|.
CSGGQGVTDTQYF
TGCAGCGGGGGACAGGGAGTAACAGATACGCAGTATTTT
>TRBV5-1|TRBJ2-2|TRBD1|.
CASTWTGEYTGELFF
TGCGCCAGCACCTGGACAGGCGAGTACACCGGGGAGCTGTTTTTT
>TRBV9|TRBJ1-2|.|.
CASSSSLLAGYGYTF
TGTGCCAGCAGCTCGAGCCTGCTTGCGGGGTATGGCTACACCTTC
>TRBV19|TRBJ2-3|.|.
CASSIEGRRDTQYF
TGTGCCAGTAGTATAGAGGGCCGAAGAGATACGCAGTATTTT
>TRBV28|TRBJ2-3|.|many
CASSLFASDTQYF
TGTGCCAGCAGTTTATTTGCCTCCGATACGCAGTATTTT
>TRBV6-1|TRBJ2-2|.|.
CASRPPNTGELFF
TGTGCCAGCCGGCCCCCGAACACCGGGGAGCTGTTTTTT
>TRBV18|TRBJ2-1|.|many
CASSLEGGEQFF
TGTGCCAGCTCACTTGAAGGGGGTGAGCAGTTCTTC
>TRBV27|TRBJ2-5|.|many
CASSPNWGQETQYF
TGTGCCAGCAGTCCGAATTGGGGCCAAGAGACCCAGTACTTC
>TRBV5-8|TRBJ1-5|TRBD1|.
CASSLQGGGPQHF
TGTGCCAGCAGCTTACAGGGGGGAGGGCCCCAGCATTTT
>TRBV29-1|TRBJ1-1|.|.
CSVEDRTAIPEAFF
TGCAGCGTTGAAGACCGAACAGCAATCCCTGAAGCTTTCTTT
>TRBV6-1|TRBJ1-1|TRBD1|many
CASSFLTGGTEAFF
TGTGCCAGCAGTTTCCTTACAGGGGGCACTGAAGCTTTCTTT
>TRBV30|TRBJ1-5|.|many
CAWSQLQGQQPQHF
TGTGCCTGGAGTCAGCTACAGGGACAACAGCCCCAGCATTTT
>TRBV18|TRBJ2-1|.|many
CASSPSQMNNEQFF
TGTGCCAGCTCACCGAGCCAAATGAACAATGAGCAGTTCTTC
>TRBV20-1|TRBJ2-5|TRBD1|few
CSARGQGYIQETQYF
TGCAGTGCTAGAGGACAGGGCTATATTCAAGAGACCCAGTACTTC
>TRBV12-3/TRBV12-4|TRBJ2-5|TRBD2|many
CASSPSGTQETQYF
TGTGCCAGCAGCCCCAGCGGGACCCAAGAGACCCAGTACTTC
>TRBV9|TRBJ2-1|TRBD2|.
CASSVAAGGYEQFF
TGTGCCAGCAGCGTAGCAGCGGGAGGTTATGAGCAGTTCTTC
>TRBV2|TRBJ1-4|TRBD1|few
CASSRQGINEKLFF
TGTGCCAGCAGCAGACAGGGGATTAATGAAAAACTGTTTTTT
>TRBV27|TRBJ2-1|.|many
CASSLYLGLGNEQFF
TGTGCCAGCAGTTTATATCTGGGTTTGGGCAATGAGCAGTTCTTC
>TRBV4-1|TRBJ2-3|.|.
CASSQDREDTQYF
TGCGCCAGCAGCCAAGATAGGGAAGATACGCAGTATTTT
>TRBV19|TRBJ1-1|.|.
CASSGDGRYTEAFF
TGTGCCAGTAGTGGGGACGGTCGGTACACTGAAGCTTTCTTT
>TRBV28|TRBJ2-1|.|few
CASSLHGGLSYNEQFF
TGTGCCAGCAGTTTACACGGGGGTCTCTCCTACAATGAGCAGTTCTTC
>TRBV13|TRBJ2-7|TRBD2|.
CASSSALAGVGFYEQYF
TGTGCCAGCAGCTCCGCCCTAGCGGGAGTTGGCTTCTACGAGCAGTACTTC
>TRBV5-1|TRBJ2-7|TRBD2|many
CASSLVSGSGEQYF
TGCGCCAGCAGCTTGGTTAGCGGGTCCGGGGAGCAGTACTTC
>TRBV2|TRBJ2-4|.|.
CVSQLVNIQYF
TGTGTGTCGCAGCTCGTAAACATTCAGTACTTC
>TRBV6-1|TRBJ1-6|.|.
CASTIQGRSPLHF
TGTGCCAGCACTATCCAAGGACGCTCACCCCTCCACTTT
>TRBV19|TRBJ2-3|TRBD1|few
CASSGRQGNPDTQYF
TGTGCCAGTAGTGGAAGACAGGGAAATCCAGATACGCAGTATTTT
>TRBV29-1|TRBJ2-1|.|many
CSVDIPSGSDEQFF
TGCAGCGTTGACATACCGTCGGGAAGCGATGAGCAGTTCTTC
>TRBV29-1|TRBJ1-4|.|once
CSVEAGSTNEKLFF
TGCAGCGTTGAAGCCGGGTCAACTAATGAAAAACTGTTTTTT
>TRBV5-1|TRBJ1-2|.|many
CASSLGFNYGYTF
TGCGCCAGCAGCTTGGGGTTTAACTATGGCTACACCTTC
>TRBV5-1|TRBJ2-2|.|many
CASSFDTPNTGELFF
TGCGCCAGCAGCTTCGACACTCCGAACACCGGGGAGCTGTTTTTT
>TRBV19|TRBJ1-2|.|.
CASSLPGRRYGYTF
TGTGCCAGTAGTTTACCGGGACGCCGATATGGCTACACCTTC
>TRBV5-5|TRBJ1-3|TRBD1|few
CASRRTGEAGNTIYF
TGTGCCAGCAGGCGGACAGGGGAAGCTGGAAACACCATATATTTT
>TRBV18|TRBJ1-1|.|many
CASSLARQTNTEAFF
TGTGCCAGCTCGCTCGCCCGGCAGACCAACACTGAAGCTTTCTTT
>TRBV14|TRBJ1-6|.|.
CASSSTVSYNSPLHF
TGTGCCAGCAGCTCGACAGTCTCCTATAATTCACCCCTCCACTTT
>TRBV27|TRBJ1-4|.|.
CASSPGGGMSEKLFF
TGTGCCAGCAGCCCCGGGGGCGGGATGAGCGAAAAACTGTTTTTT